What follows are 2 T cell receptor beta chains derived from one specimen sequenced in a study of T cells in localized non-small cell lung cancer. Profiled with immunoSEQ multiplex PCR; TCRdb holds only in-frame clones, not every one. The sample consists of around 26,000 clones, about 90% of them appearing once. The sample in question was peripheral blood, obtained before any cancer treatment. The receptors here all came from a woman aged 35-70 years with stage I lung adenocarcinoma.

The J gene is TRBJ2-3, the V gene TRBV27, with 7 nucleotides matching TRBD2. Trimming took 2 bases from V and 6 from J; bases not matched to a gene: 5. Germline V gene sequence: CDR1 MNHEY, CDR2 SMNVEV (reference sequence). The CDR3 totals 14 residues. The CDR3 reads CASSLSGEGDTQYF. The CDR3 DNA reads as TGTGCCAGCAGTTTAAGCGGGGAGGGGGATACGCAGTATTTT.

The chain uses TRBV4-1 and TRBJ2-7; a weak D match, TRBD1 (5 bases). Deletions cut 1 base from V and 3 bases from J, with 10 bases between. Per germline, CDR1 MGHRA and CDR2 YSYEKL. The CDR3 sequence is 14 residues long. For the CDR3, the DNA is TGCGCCAGCAGCCAAGTACAGGACGGCTACGAGCAGTACTTC. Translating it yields CASSQVQDGYEQYF.